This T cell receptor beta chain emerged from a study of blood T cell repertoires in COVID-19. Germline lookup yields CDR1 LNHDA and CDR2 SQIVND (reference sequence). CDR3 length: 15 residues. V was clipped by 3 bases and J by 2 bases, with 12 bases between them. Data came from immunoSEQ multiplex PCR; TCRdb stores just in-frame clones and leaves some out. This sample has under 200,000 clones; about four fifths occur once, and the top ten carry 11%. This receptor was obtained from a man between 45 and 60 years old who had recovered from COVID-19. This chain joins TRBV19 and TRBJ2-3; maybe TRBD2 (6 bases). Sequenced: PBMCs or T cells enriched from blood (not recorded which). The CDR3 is CASSIGAGPTDTQYF. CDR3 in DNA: TGTGCCAGTAGTATTGGGGCGGGACCCACAGATACGCAGTATTTT.